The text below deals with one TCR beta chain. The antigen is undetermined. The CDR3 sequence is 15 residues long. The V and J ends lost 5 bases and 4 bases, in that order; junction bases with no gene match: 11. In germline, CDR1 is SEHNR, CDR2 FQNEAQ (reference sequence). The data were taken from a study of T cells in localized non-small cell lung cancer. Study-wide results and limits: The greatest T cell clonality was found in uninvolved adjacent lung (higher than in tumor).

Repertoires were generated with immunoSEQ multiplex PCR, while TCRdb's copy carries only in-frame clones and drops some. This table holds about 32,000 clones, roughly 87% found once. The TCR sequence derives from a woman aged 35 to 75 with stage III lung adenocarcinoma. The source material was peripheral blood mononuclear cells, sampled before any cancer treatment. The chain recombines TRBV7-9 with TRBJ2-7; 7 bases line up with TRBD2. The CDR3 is CASSPPVAGVYEQYF. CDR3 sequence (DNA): TGTGCCAGCAGCCCCCCGGTGGCGGGAGTTTACGAGCAGTACTTC.